Detailed here is one TCR beta chain. What it binds is not known. Investigators reverse transcribed all isolated RNA, so they sequenced expressed TCRB transcripts. The method was immunoSEQ multiplex PCR; TCRdb's version includes in-frame clones alone and lacks a portion of them. The sample includes 120,000 or so clones, roughly 17% of them seen just once. This sample stems from a study of beta chain features in type 1 diabetes. General study points: The study found moderately but significantly shorter TCRB CDR3s in all four CD4+ subsets of Type 1 diabetes patients.

Source material: central memory CD4+ T cells from blood. The sequence derives from a man between 18 and 29 years old with type 1 diabetes.

The CDR3 here is CAISESRDTVYGYTF. The CDR3 nucleotides are TGTGCCATCAGTGAGTCGAGGGACACCGTCTATGGCTACACCTTC. The chain employs TRBV10-3 and TRBJ1-2; tentative D call: TRBD1 (6 bases). The CDR3 has 15 amino acids. V lost 0 bases and J lost 4, with 12 bases in between. Germline CDR1 and CDR2: ENHRY and SYGVKD.